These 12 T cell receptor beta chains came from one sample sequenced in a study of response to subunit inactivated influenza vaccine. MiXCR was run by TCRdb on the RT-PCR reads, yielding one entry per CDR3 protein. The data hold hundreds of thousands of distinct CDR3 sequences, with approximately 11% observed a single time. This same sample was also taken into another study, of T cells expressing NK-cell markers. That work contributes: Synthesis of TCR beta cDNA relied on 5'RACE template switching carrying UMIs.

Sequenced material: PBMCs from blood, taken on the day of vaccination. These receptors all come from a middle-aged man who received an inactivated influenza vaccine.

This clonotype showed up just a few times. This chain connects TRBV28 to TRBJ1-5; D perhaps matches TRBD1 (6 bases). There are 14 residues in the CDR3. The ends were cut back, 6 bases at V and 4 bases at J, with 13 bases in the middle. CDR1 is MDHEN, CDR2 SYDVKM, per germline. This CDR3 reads CASSFGQRNQPQHF. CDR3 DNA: TGTGCCAGCAGCTTCGGACAGCGGAATCAGCCCCAGCATTTT.

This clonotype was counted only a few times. CDR3 sequence reads: CASSLEGGRVYNEQFF. CDR3 nucleotides: TGCGCCAGCAGCTTGGAGGGCGGGAGAGTATACAATGAGCAGTTCTTC. The V and J genes are TRBV5-1 and TRBJ2-1, with 7 bases identical to TRBD2. V shed 0 bases and J 4 bases; nucleotides not matched to a gene: 7. The CDR3 contains 16 residues. Germline V gives CDR1 SGHRS, CDR2 YFSETQ.

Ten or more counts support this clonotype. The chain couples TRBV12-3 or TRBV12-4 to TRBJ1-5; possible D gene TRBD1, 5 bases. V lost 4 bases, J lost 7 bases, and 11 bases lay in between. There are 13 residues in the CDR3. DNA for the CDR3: TGTGCCAGCAGTTCGGCAGGGTTCCAGCCCCAGCATTTT. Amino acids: CASSSAGFQPQHF.

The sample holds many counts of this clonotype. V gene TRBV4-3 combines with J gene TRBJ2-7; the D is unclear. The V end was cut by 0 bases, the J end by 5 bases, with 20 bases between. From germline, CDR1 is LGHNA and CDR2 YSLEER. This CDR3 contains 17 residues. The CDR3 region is CASSQELWAGPSDEQYF. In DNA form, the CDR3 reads TGCGCCAGCAGCCAAGAGCTGTGGGCAGGCCCCTCGGACGAGCAGTACTTC.

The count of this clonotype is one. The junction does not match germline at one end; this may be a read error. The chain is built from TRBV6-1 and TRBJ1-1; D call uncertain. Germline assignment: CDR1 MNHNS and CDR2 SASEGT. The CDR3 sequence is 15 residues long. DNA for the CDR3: TGTGCCAGCAGCGAAGACCCCGTACTGAACACTGAAGCTTTCTTT. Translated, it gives CASSEDPVLNTEAFF.

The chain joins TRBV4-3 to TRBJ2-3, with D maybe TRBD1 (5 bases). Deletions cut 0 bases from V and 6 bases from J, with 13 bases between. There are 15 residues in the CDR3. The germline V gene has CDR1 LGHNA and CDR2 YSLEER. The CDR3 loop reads CASSQENRFSDTQYF. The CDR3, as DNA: TGCGCCAGCAGCCAAGAGAACAGGTTTTCGGATACGCAGTATTTT.

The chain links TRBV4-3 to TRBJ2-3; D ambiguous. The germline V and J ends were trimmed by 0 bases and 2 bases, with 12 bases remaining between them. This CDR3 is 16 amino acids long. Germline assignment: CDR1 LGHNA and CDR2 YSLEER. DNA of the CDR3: TGCGCCAGCAGCCAAGATGGCCGCTCCAACACAGATACGCAGTATTTT. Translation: CASSQDGRSNTDTQYF.

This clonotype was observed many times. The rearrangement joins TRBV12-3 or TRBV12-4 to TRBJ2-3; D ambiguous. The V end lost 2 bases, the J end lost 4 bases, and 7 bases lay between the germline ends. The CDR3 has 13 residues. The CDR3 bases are TGTGCCAGCAGTTTATTTCGGTCAGATACGCAGTATTTT. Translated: CASSLFRSDTQYF.

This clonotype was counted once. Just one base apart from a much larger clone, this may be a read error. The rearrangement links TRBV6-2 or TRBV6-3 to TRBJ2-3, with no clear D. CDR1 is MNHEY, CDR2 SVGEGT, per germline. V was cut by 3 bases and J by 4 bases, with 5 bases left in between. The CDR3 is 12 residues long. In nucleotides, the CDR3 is TGTGCCAGCAGTTATATCCCAGATACGCAGTATTTT. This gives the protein CASSYIPDTQYF.

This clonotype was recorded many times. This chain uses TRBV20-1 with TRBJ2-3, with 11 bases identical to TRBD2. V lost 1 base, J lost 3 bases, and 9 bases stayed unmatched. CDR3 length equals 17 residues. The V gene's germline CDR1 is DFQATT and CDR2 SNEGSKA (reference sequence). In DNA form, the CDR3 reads TGCAGTGCTAGAGTTTCTCTAGCGGGGGGACCGACAGATACGCAGTATTTT. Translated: CSARVSLAGGPTDTQYF.

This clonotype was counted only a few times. CDR3 amino acids: CATSIPGYEQYF. Here the CDR3 DNA reads TGTGCCACCAGTATCCCCGGCTACGAGCAGTACTTC. The rearrangement uses TRBV15 and TRBJ2-7; D is ambiguous. Germline V gene data show CDR1 as LNHNV and CDR2 as YYDKDF (reference sequence). V shed 6 bases and J shed 3 bases, with 9 bases lying between them. The CDR3 has 12 amino acids.

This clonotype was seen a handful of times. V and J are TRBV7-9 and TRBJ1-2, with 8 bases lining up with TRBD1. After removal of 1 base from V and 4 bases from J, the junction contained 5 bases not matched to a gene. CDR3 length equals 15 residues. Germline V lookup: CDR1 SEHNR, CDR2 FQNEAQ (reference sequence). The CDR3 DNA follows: TGTGCCAGCAGCTTAGACGGACAGGGATTCTATGGCTACACCTTC. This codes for CASSLDGQGFYGYTF.